These 21 T cell receptor beta chains were sequenced from one sample in a study of T-cell reconstitution after alpha-beta-depleted transplantation in children. Preparation of the TCRbeta library involved a method that used unique molecular identifiers. TCRdb re-called the PCR reads with MiXCR, one entry per CDR3 protein. Of approximately 400,000 distinct CDR3 sequences listed, under 13% were seen once; the top ten hold roughly 5%. The source material was PBMCs from the stem cell graft donor, sampled from the stem cell graft. The source is a human donor who donated a stem cell graft to a child with acute myeloid leukemia.

The chain combines TRBV6-1 with TRBJ1-1; D is unresolved. V lost 6 bases and J 2 bases, leaving 16 bases between the germline ends. Germline V gene sequence: CDR1 MNHNS, CDR2 SASEGT. The CDR3 runs to 15 residues. CDR3 loop: CASSTLGRGNTEAFF. For the CDR3, the DNA is TGTGCCAGCAGCACCCTTGGGCGGGGAAACACTGAAGCTTTCTTT.

This clonotype was seen only a few times. V usage is TRBV5-1 and J usage is TRBJ1-1, with a tentative D call TRBD1 (6 bases). Per the germline V gene, CDR1 is SGHRS and CDR2 is YFSETQ. V lost 3 bases and J 1 base, leaving 10 bases between the germline ends. The CDR3 extends over 14 amino acids. CDR3 amino acids: CASSSDRTNTEAFF. The CDR3 nucleotides read TGCGCCAGCAGCTCCGACAGGACGAACACTGAAGCTTTCTTT.

This clonotype was recorded a few times. This chain uses TRBV7-9 with TRBJ1-2; D is unresolved. CDR1 SEHNR and CDR2 FQNEAQ come from the germline V gene (reference sequence). V was clipped by 1 base and J by 8 bases, with 11 bases between them. This CDR3 has 13 residues. The CDR3 bases are TGTGCCAGCAGCTTAGGAGACCCCCTGGGCTACACCTTC. Its protein product is CASSLGDPLGYTF.

This clonotype turned up a few times. The chain has TRBV7-9 and TRBJ1-2, with D tentatively TRBD1 (6 bases). Germline-derived CDR1 and CDR2 are SEHNR and FQNEAQ (reference sequence). The CDR3 loop spans 12 amino acids. The V end was cut by 5 bases, the J end by 7 bases, with 11 bases between. CDR3 nucleotides: TGTGCCAGCAGCATGCAGGGGATTGGCTACACCTTC. Translated: CASSMQGIGYTF.

This clonotype was seen only a few times. The chain joins TRBV5-1 to TRBJ2-1, with 10 bases that match TRBD1. The CDR3 spans 16 residues. Losses at the gene ends were 4 bases for V and 7 bases for J; bases not matched to a gene: 11. Per the germline V gene, CDR1 is SGHRS and CDR2 is YFSETQ. CDR3 loop: CASSTVRDRGENEQFF. CDR3 bases: TGCGCCAGCAGCACCGTCCGGGACAGGGGTGAAAATGAGCAGTTCTTC.

This clonotype has only a few counts. CDR3 sequence reads: CASSPRGPNTGELFF. The CDR3 nucleotides are TGTGCCAGCTCACCGCGGGGGCCGAACACCGGGGAGCTGTTTTTT. This sequence joins TRBV18 and TRBJ2-2; D perhaps matches TRBD2 (7 bases). The CDR3 is made up of 15 amino acids. V was shortened by 3 bases and J by 0 bases, with 8 bases between the two germline ends. Germline V gives CDR1 KGHSH, CDR2 LQKENI.

This clonotype was observed at least ten times. This chain connects TRBV25-1 to TRBJ2-2; 7 bases match TRBD1. The germline V gene encodes CDR1 MGHDK and CDR2 SYGVNS. The CDR3 extends over 15 amino acids. The ends lost 2 bases at V and 4 bases at J; junction bases unmatched: 4. The CDR3 DNA follows: TGTGCCAGCAGTGAACGACAGGGAAGCACCGGGGAGCTGTTTTTT. The encoded protein is CASSERQGSTGELFF.

V is TRBV27 and J is TRBJ2-1, with D perhaps assigned TRBD1 or TRBD2 (5 bases each). The CDR3 is made up of 14 amino acids. V lost 5 bases and J lost 4, with 12 bases in between. The V gene's germline CDR1 is MNHEY and CDR2 SMNVEV (reference sequence). CDR3 bases: TGTGCCAGCAGTCACCCCGGGGCATACAATGAGCAGTTCTTC. Its protein is CASSHPGAYNEQFF.

The CDR3 DNA reads TGTGCCAGCAGTTTAAGGATGACCCAAGAGACCCAGTACTTC. Protein sequence: CASSLRMTQETQYF. The J gene is TRBJ2-5, the V gene TRBV12-3 or TRBV12-4; D uncertain. This CDR3 spans 14 amino acids. V lost 2 bases and J lost 1, with 8 bases in between.

The rearrangement uses TRBV5-6 and TRBJ2-1; 9 bases fit TRBD1. This CDR3 comprises 16 residues. Germline loops: CDR1 SGHDT, CDR2 YYEEEE. V trimming: 4 bases; J trimming: 9 bases; junction bases outside the gene matches: 14. In DNA, the CDR3 is TGTGCCAGCAGCCCCCCCGGTTGGACAGGGGAGGCTGAGCAGTTCTTC. This sequence encodes CASSPPGWTGEAEQFF.

On this clonotype: The junction and the germline gene differ at one end; a read error may be behind it. This sequence joins TRBV3-1 and TRBJ2-1; no firm D call. This CDR3 region has 12 residues. CDR1 is LGHDT, CDR2 YNNKEL, per germline (reference sequence). DNA for the CDR3: TGTGCCAGCCGCCAAGAAAGTGGGGAGCAGTTCTTC. This encodes CASRQESGEQFF.

The table lists this clonotype with many counts. V is TRBV14 and J is TRBJ1-2; no reliable D call. The CDR3 totals 13 residues. Germline V gives CDR1 SGHDN, CDR2 FVKESK. V was trimmed by 2 bases and J by 8 bases, leaving 12 bases between them. The CDR3 sequence: CASSQLAGGGYTF. The DNA for the CDR3 is TGTGCCAGCAGCCAATTGGCAGGCGGAGGCTACACCTTC. The full variable domain, rest sourced from reference TRBV14 and TRBJ1-2, is EAGVTQFPSHSVIEKGQTVTLRCDPISGHDNLYWYRRVMGKEIKFLLHFVKESKQDESGMPNNRFLAERTGGTYSTLKVQPAELEDSGVYFCASSQLAGGGYTFGSGTRLTVV.

This clonotype was picked up a small number of times. The chain recombines TRBV5-6 with TRBJ2-1, with TRBD2 as a possible D gene (7 bases). The V gene's germline CDR1 is SGHDT and CDR2 YYEEEE. The V end lost 1 base, the J end lost 9 bases, and 11 bases lay between the germline ends. The CDR3 runs to 13 residues. The CDR3 nucleotides read TGTGCCAGCAGCTTGCGGGGGGCAGGTGAGCAGTTCTTC. It is translated as CASSLRGAGEQFF.

CDR3 loop: CASSLEWSGQGSYEQYF. As DNA, the CDR3 is TGTGCCAGCAGCTTAGAGTGGTCGGGACAGGGGAGTTACGAGCAGTACTTC. The chain is built from TRBV11-2 and TRBJ2-7; 10 bases line up with TRBD1. J was trimmed by 4 bases and V by 0 bases; bases with no gene match: 9. The CDR3 has 17 residues. Per germline, CDR1 SGHAT and CDR2 FQNNGV. Drawing the rest from reference TRBV11-2 and TRBJ2-7, the complete variable domain is EAGVAQSPRYKIIEKRQSVAFWCNPISGHATLYWYQQILGQGPKLLIQFQNNGVVDDSQLPKDRFSAERLKGVDSTLKIQPAKLEDSAVYLCASSLEWSGQGSYEQYFGPGTRLTVT.

This clonotype was picked up a small number of times. The chain links TRBV7-2 to TRBJ2-7, with 9 bases lining up with TRBD1. Trimming at V came to 3 bases and at J to 4 bases, leaving 4 bases not matched to a gene. CDR1 SGHTA and CDR2 FQGNSA come from the germline V gene. The CDR3 covers 14 residues. The CDR3 loop is CASSLDRGDYEQYF. The CDR3 coding sequence is TGTGCCAGCAGCTTGGACAGGGGTGATTACGAGCAGTACTTC.

J is TRBJ2-5 and V is TRBV28; TRBD1 might be the D (5 bases). Between the trimmed V and J ends, which lost 5 bases and 5 bases, there was a span of 15 bases. In germline, CDR1 is MDHEN, CDR2 SYDVKM. The CDR3 runs to 14 residues. The CDR3 loop is CASSKRQLGETQYF. CDR3 in DNA: TGTGCCAGCAGTAAGAGACAGTTGGGGGAGACCCAGTACTTC.

This sequence joins TRBV7-9 and TRBJ2-3, with 9 nucleotides matching TRBD1. Trimming removed 9 bases from V and 4 bases from J; junction bases left unmatched: 11. The germline V gene encodes CDR1 SEHNR and CDR2 FQNEAQ (reference sequence). The CDR3 is made up of 15 amino acids. DNA of the CDR3: TGTGCCAGGGCATCCGGGACAGGGAACGCAGATACGCAGTATTTT. This gives the protein CARASGTGNADTQYF.

The chain combines TRBV20-1 with TRBJ2-7; tentatively, D is TRBD2 (5 bases). The CDR3 contains 12 residues. Per the germline V gene, CDR1 is DFQATT and CDR2 is SNEGSKA (reference sequence). V dropped 4 bases and J dropped 7 bases, with 14 bases sitting between them. The CDR3 reads CSAKVAPGEQYV. Written as DNA, the CDR3 is TGCAGTGCTAAGGTAGCCCCGGGGGAGCAGTACGTC.

This chain uses TRBV9 with TRBJ2-3, with 7 bases aligning to TRBD2. The CDR3 has 15 amino acids. The V segment lost 3 bases and the J segment 1 base; nucleotides outside the gene matches: 5. Looked up from germline, CDR1 is SGDLS and CDR2 is YYNGEE. CDR3 in DNA: TGTGCCAGCAGCGACGGCGGGAGACGCACAGATACGCAGTATTTT. This sequence encodes CASSDGGRRTDTQYF. The full variable domain, with the rest looked up from reference TRBV9 and TRBJ2-3, is DSGVTQTPKHLITATGQRVTLRCSPRSGDLSVYWYQQSLDQGLQFLIQYYNGEERAKGNILERFSAQQFPDLHSELNLSSLELGDSALYFCASSDGGRRTDTQYFGPGTRLTVL.

The rearrangement links TRBV7-2 to TRBJ1-6, with D tentatively TRBD1 (6 bases). The CDR3 is made up of 14 amino acids. Looked up from germline, CDR1 is SGHTA and CDR2 is FQGNSA. Trimming took 5 bases from V and 7 from J, leaving 12 bases between them. The CDR3 sequence: CASSLKGGNSPLHF. CDR3 in DNA: TGTGCCAGCAGCCTCAAGGGGGGAAATTCACCCCTCCACTTT.

This clonotype was counted ten times or more. This chain connects TRBV18 to TRBJ1-5; no definite D call. The CDR3 has 15 amino acids. Germline CDR1 and CDR2: KGHSH and LQKENI. V shed 3 bases and J shed 1 base, with 10 bases lying between them. The CDR3 loop reads CASSPEATSNQPQHF. Written as DNA, the CDR3 is TGTGCCAGCTCACCGGAGGCTACGAGCAATCAGCCCCAGCATTTT.